Following are 2 T cell receptor beta chains from one sample sequenced in a study of PD-1 blockade in classical Hodgkin lymphoma. Data came from immunoSEQ multiplex PCR; TCRdb stores just in-frame clones and leaves some out. The sample records 90,000 to 130,000 clones, nearly 90% being singletons. Every patient was affected by relapse after autologous stem cell transplantation, while exposure to brentuximab vedotin was not uniform. The starting material was peripheral blood mononuclear cells (PBMCs), obtained before the second cycle of nivolumab. The receptors were sampled from a human donor with classical Hodgkin lymphoma.

The chain has TRBV5-4 and TRBJ2-1; D call uncertain. Trimming stripped 1 base from V and 6 bases from J, with 17 bases between. Germline V lookup: CDR1 SGHNT, CDR2 YYREEE (reference sequence). The CDR3 consists of 16 residues. DNA of the CDR3: TGTGCCAGCAGCTTGCGGCTGGGGTGGATTGCCAATGAGCAGTTCTTC. Translated, it gives CASSLRLGWIANEQFF.

The V and J genes are TRBV2 and TRBJ1-1; 11 nucleotides line up with TRBD1. V dropped 6 bases and J dropped 4; count of bases not matched to a gene: 4. The CDR3 has 14 amino acids. Germline CDR1 reads SNHLY; CDR2 reads FYNNEI. DNA for the CDR3: TGTGCCAGCAGGGCTGGGACAGGGGGCACTGAAGCTTTCTTT. As protein: CASRAGTGGTEAFF.